Shown below are 21 T cell receptor beta chains from a single sample sequenced in a study of a mutant IDH1 vaccine in newly diagnosed glioma (dated by TCRdb to about 2021). The intended sense of this specimen's time point label: baseline, week 1 (first vaccination visit). The treatment or condition label here, explained by the study, means: pre-vaccination baseline after standard-of-care therapy. The receptor library was made with the immunoSEQ multiplex PCR assay. TCRdb mirrors the immuneACCESS table, restricted to in-frame sequences. Some clones are absent from its copies; in checked studies, under half trace to an unresolved V gene, and the reason for the others is unknown. The sample contains approximately 70,000 clones, around 79% of them found a single time. The ten largest clonotypes hold around 8.5% of the sample. Sequenced here: PBMCs, sampled from a glioma patient treated with radiotherapy, temozolomide or both. Source of these receptors: a man aged 45 to 65 with glioma.

The V and J genes are TRBV5-6 and TRBJ1-2; 7 nucleotides line up with TRBD1. Germline V CDR1 and CDR2: SGHDT, YYEEEE. The V segment lost 3 bases and the J segment 5 bases; nucleotides outside the gene matches: 10. This CDR3 region has 15 residues. The CDR3 here is CASSSRGTVLYGYTF. The CDR3 DNA reads TGTGCCAGCAGCTCCCGCGGGACAGTTCTTTATGGCTACACCTTC.

This clone appeared a single time. Sequence at one end of the junction differs from germline and may be a read error. The rearrangement links TRBV19 to TRBJ2-1; a weak D match, TRBD1 (5 bases). From germline, CDR1 is LNHDA and CDR2 SQIVND (reference sequence). The length of the CDR3 is 13 residues. CDR3 protein: CASSIGQQGERFF. DNA for the CDR3: TGTGCCAGTAGTATAGGCCAGCAGGGCGAGCGGTTCTTC.

The J gene is TRBJ1-4, the V gene TRBV19; D is perhaps TRBD1 (5 bases). This CDR3 spans 14 amino acids. Trimming cost V 3 bases and J 6 bases, with 11 bases left between them. The V gene's germline CDR1 is LNHDA and CDR2 SQIVND (reference sequence). CDR3 residues: CASSIGTRDEKLFF. As DNA, the CDR3 is TGTGCCAGTAGTATTGGGACCCGGGATGAAAAACTGTTTTTT. Supplemented by reference TRBV19 and TRBJ1-4, the full variable domain reads DGGITQSPKYLFRKEGQNVTLSCEQNLNHDAMYWYRQDPGQGLRLIYYSQIVNDFQKGDIAEGYSVSREKKESFPLTVTSAQKNPTAFYLCASSIGTRDEKLFFGSGTQLSVL.

The V and J genes are TRBV4-3 and TRBJ2-7; D may be TRBD1 (6 bases). Trimming left V 0 bases short and J 4 bases short, with 13 bases between. The CDR3 totals 15 residues. Germline V gene data show CDR1 as LGHNA and CDR2 as YSLEER. The CDR3 DNA follows: TGCGCCAGCAGCCAAGATTACGCAGGGGTATACGAGCAGTACTTC. This gives the protein CASSQDYAGVYEQYF.

This clone has a handful of counts. The V gene is TRBV5-6, the J gene TRBJ1-1, with 10 bases that match TRBD1. J lost 2 bases, V lost 4 bases, and 5 bases had no gene match. The CDR3 loop spans 15 amino acids. CDR1 SGHDT and CDR2 YYEEEE come from the germline V gene. Here the CDR3 DNA reads TGTGCCAGCAGCCTCGGGACAGGGGCCAACACTGAAGCTTTCTTT. Translated, it gives CASSLGTGANTEAFF.

The V gene is TRBV27, the J gene TRBJ1-2; TRBD1 matches 10 bases. Germline lookup yields CDR1 MNHEY and CDR2 SMNVEV (reference sequence). After removal of 5 bases from V and 5 bases from J, the junction contained 2 bases not matched to a gene. The CDR3 is 13 residues long. The CDR3 sequence is CASSGQGDYGYTF. The CDR3 DNA sequence: TGTGCCAGCAGTGGACAGGGGGATTATGGCTACACCTTC.

This chain uses TRBV18 with TRBJ1-1, with D hard to call. V shed 5 bases and J shed 2 bases, with 15 bases lying between them. The CDR3 is 15 amino acids. Germline CDR1 and CDR2: KGHSH and LQKENI. CDR3 sequence reads: CASSSQPTSNTEAFF. The CDR3 DNA follows: TGTGCCAGCTCATCACAACCGACCTCTAACACTGAAGCTTTCTTT.

J is TRBJ2-7 and V is TRBV14, with D perhaps TRBD1 (5 bases). The CDR3 has 16 amino acids. Germline CDR1 and CDR2: SGHDN and FVKESK. V was pared by 1 base and J by 0 bases, with 13 bases between. The CDR3 sequence is CASSQGSRASSYEQYF. In DNA, the CDR3 is TGTGCCAGCAGCCAAGGGAGCAGGGCGAGCTCCTACGAGCAGTACTTC.

The chain links TRBV7-9 to TRBJ2-1, with TRBD1 identical over 7 bases. Germline values: CDR1 SEHNR, CDR2 FQNEAQ (reference sequence). The V and J ends lost 3 bases and 6 bases, in that order; junction bases with no gene match: 8. The CDR3 consists of 15 residues. CDR3 nucleotide sequence: TGTGCCAGCAGCTTTGCAGGGGGTCTGGGCAATGAGCAGTTCTTC. Amino acids: CASSFAGGLGNEQFF.

The gene calls are TRBV30 and TRBJ1-2; 7 bases map to TRBD1. The CDR3 totals 15 residues. The ends lost 8 bases at V and 1 base at J; junction bases unmatched: 13. Germline V gene lookup returns CDR1 GTSNPN and CDR2 SVGIG (reference sequence). The CDR3 sequence: CALVRDRVFNYGYTF. The CDR3 DNA reads as TGTGCCCTCGTCCGGGACAGAGTTTTTAACTATGGCTACACCTTC.

The chain combines TRBV21-1 with TRBJ1-1. TRBV21-1 is marked as a pseudogene. The CDR3 sequence is 13 residues long. The DNA for the CDR3 is TGTGCCCCGAGGGCGGGAGGCGACACTGAAGCTTTCTTT. Translated: CAPRAGGDTEAFF.

This chain connects TRBV30 to TRBJ2-7, with 10 bases aligning to TRBD2. V was pared by 7 bases and J by 2 bases, with 2 bases of the junction left unmatched. The germline V gene has CDR1 GTSNPN and CDR2 SVGIG (reference sequence). The CDR3 spans 12 residues. The CDR3, as DNA: TGTGCCTTGCTAGCGGGGGCCTACGAGCAGTACTTC. Residues: CALLAGAYEQYF.

The V gene is TRBV6-5, the J gene TRBJ2-1; D might be TRBD1 or TRBD2, each matching 5 bases. Germline V gene sequence: CDR1 MNHEY, CDR2 SVGAGI. CDR3 length equals 15 residues. V lost 7 bases and J lost 8, with 21 bases in between. The CDR3 coding sequence is TGTGCCAGCACGGGTGTATGGGGGAAGGACGATGAGCAGTTCTTC. Residues: CASTGVWGKDDEQFF.

This clone was recorded a few times. V is TRBV29-1 and J is TRBJ1-2, with TRBD1 as a possible D gene (5 bases). Deletions cut 0 bases from V and 4 bases from J, with 6 bases between. CDR1 is SQVTM and CDR2 is ANQGSEA in the germline V gene. This CDR3 region has 12 residues. CDR3 in DNA: TGCAGCGTTGAAGAGACAGTCTATGGCTACACCTTC. Amino acids: CSVEETVYGYTF.

This chain links TRBV10-3 with TRBJ2-2; D may correspond to TRBD1 or TRBD2 (5 bases each). This CDR3 region has 15 residues. V lost 2 bases and J lost 7, with 14 bases in between. Germline CDR1 ENHRY, CDR2 SYGVKD. CDR3 nucleotide sequence: TGTGCCATCAGTGAGGGGGACCGCTTAGGCGGGGAGCTGTTTTTT. It is translated as CAISEGDRLGGELFF.

The rearrangement joins TRBV30 to TRBJ1-3; D may be TRBD1 (5 bases). CDR3 length: 15 amino acids. CDR1 and CDR2 (germline): GTSNPN, SVGIG (reference sequence). The CDR3 region is CASEGTAGSGNTIYF. CDR3 sequence (DNA): TGTGCTTCTGAGGGGACGGCGGGCTCTGGAAACACCATATATTTT. The variable domain in full, completed from reference TRBV30 and TRBJ1-3, reads SQTIHQWPATLVQPVGSPLSLECTVEGTSNPNLYWYRQAAGRGLQLLFYSVGIGQISSEVPQNLSASRPQDRQFILSSKKLLLSDSGFYLCASEGTAGSGNTIYFGEGSWLTVV.

The V gene is TRBV15, the J gene TRBJ2-1; D call uncertain. The V gene lost 0 bases and the J gene lost 7 bases, with 7 bases spanning the gap. Germline values: CDR1 LNHNV, CDR2 YYDKDF (reference sequence). The CDR3 length is 13 residues. The CDR3: CATSRDHGNEQFF. The CDR3 nucleotides read TGTGCCACCAGCAGAGATCACGGGAATGAGCAGTTCTTC.

This rearrangement joins TRBV11-2 to TRBJ2-7, with D unresolved. V dropped 4 bases and J dropped 0 bases, with 16 bases sitting between them. This CDR3 is built from 16 residues. Germline V gene sequence: CDR1 SGHAT, CDR2 FQNNGV. CDR3: CASSSAALDFSYEQYF. Written as DNA, the CDR3 is TGTGCCAGCAGCTCAGCCGCCTTAGACTTCTCCTACGAGCAGTACTTC.

The chain has TRBV5-1 and TRBJ2-7, with D perhaps matching TRBD2 (5 bases). The CDR3 consists of 15 residues. Trimming cost V 0 bases and J 4 bases, with 14 bases left between them. Germline values: CDR1 SGHRS, CDR2 YFSETQ. The CDR3 spells CASSLAPGPGYEQYF. CDR3 nucleotide sequence: TGCGCCAGCAGCTTGGCCCCGGGCCCGGGATACGAGCAGTACTTC.

The J gene is TRBJ2-7, the V gene TRBV4-2; D ambiguous. V was shortened by 3 bases and J by 0 bases, with 15 bases between the two germline ends. The germline V gene has CDR1 LGHNA and CDR2 YNFKEQ. The CDR3 loop spans 16 amino acids. CDR3 protein: CASSQSEITISYEQYF. The CDR3 nucleotides read TGTGCCAGCAGCCAGTCAGAGATAACCATCTCCTACGAGCAGTACTTC.

The chain carries TRBV30 and TRBJ2-3; D is possibly TRBD2 (6 bases). The germline CDR1 and CDR2 sequences are GTSNPN and SVGIG (reference sequence). This CDR3 spans 13 amino acids. Trimming removed 3 bases from V and 5 bases from J, with 12 bases in between. CDR3 coding DNA: TGTGCCTGGAGGGCCCTCGGGAGAGATACGCAGTATTTT. The encoded protein is CAWRALGRDTQYF.